This T cell receptor beta chain was sequenced in a study of cytomegalovirus exposure and HLA in healthy donors. The overall study: In a previous analysis, some 120 million unique TCR beta sequences were found from roughly 200 million T cells. Overall study findings and caveats: Investigators reported 150 to 200 TCR beta chains as tied to cytomegalovirus. V- and J-gene trimming of TCR beta was linked (in a later analysis) to a missense DCLRE1C variant.

About this clone itself: Its antigen is not identified.

This CDR3 is built from 15 residues. Germline CDR1 is KGHSH and CDR2 is LQKENI. Trimming at V came to 0 bases and at J to 5 bases, leaving 5 bases not matched to a gene. Amplification used 60 Vbeta primers and 13 Jbeta primers. The protocol was immunoSEQ multiplex PCR, while the TCRdb copy is restricted to in-frame clones and leaves out a portion. The repertoire includes tens of thousands of clones, more than 60% of them detected once, and around 3.1% sits in the top ten. This clonotype was sampled from a man aged 50 to 60 in good health and CMV-seropositive. Sequenced input: PBMCs. This rearrangement joins TRBV18 to TRBJ2-3, with 7 bases lining up with TRBD1. In nucleotides, the CDR3 is TGTGCCAGCTCACCACCCGGGACAGTGCTAGATACGCAGTATTTT. It is translated as CASSPPGTVLDTQYF.